The 27 T cell receptor beta chains below were found in one sample sequenced in a study of breast tumors, draining lymph nodes, adjacent tissues. TCRdb re-analysed the multiplex PCR reads in MiXCR, keeping a single row per CDR3 protein. This table holds roughly 49,000 distinct CDR3 sequences, under 55% found once. The sample comprised breast tumor tissue. All receptors derive from a female donor with breast cancer. Some clones in this sample may be carry-over from other donors' samples.

This clonotype has a handful of counts. The chain links TRBV5-6 to TRBJ2-7, with 11 positions matching TRBD2. Trimming cost V 2 bases and J 4 bases; bases outside gene matches: 5. CDR3 size: 15 residues. Germline CDR1 and CDR2: SGHDT and YYEEEE. CDR3: CASSFGTSGWYEQYF. In DNA form, the CDR3 reads TGTGCCAGCAGCTTCGGGACTAGCGGATGGTACGAGCAGTACTTC. Based on the CDR3 plus reference TRBV5-6 and TRBJ2-7, the full variable domain is DAGVTQSPTHLIKTRGQQVTLRCSPKSGHDTVSWYQQALGQGPQFIFQYYEEEERQRGNFPDRFSGHQFPNYSSELNVNALLLGDSALYLCASSFGTSGWYEQYFGPGTRLTVT.

This clonotype is medium-sized (0.01 to 0.1%) within its sample. V usage is TRBV9 and J usage is TRBJ2-7; perhaps TRBD1 as D (6 bases). Trimming shortened V by 4 bases and J by 4 bases, and 15 bases separated the two germline ends. Germline CDR1 is SGDLS and CDR2 is YYNGEE. This CDR3 contains 14 residues. In DNA form, the CDR3 reads TGTGCCAGCAGCTTGAGATGGGACAAATACGAGCAGTACTTC. It codes for CASSLRWDKYEQYF.

The chain employs TRBV7-3 and TRBJ1-5; no definite D call. V was pared by 3 bases and J by 3 bases, with 3 bases between. Per the germline V gene, CDR1 is SGHTA and CDR2 is FQGTGA. CDR3 length: 12 amino acids. The CDR3 sequence is CASSFTNQPQHF. Written as DNA, the CDR3 is TGTGCCAGCAGCTTTACCAATCAGCCCCAGCATTTT.

This clonotype was seen repeatedly, ten times or more. The V gene is TRBV5-1, the J gene TRBJ2-5; D remains unclear. V lost 5 bases and J 5 bases, leaving 16 bases between the germline ends. The germline CDR1 and CDR2 sequences are SGHRS and YFSETQ. CDR3 length: 14 amino acids. The DNA for the CDR3 is TGCGCCAGCAGTCCAGATCGGGCTCAGGAGACCCAGTACTTC. Translating it yields CASSPDRAQETQYF.

Concerning this clonotype: At one of its ends the junction is not consistent with the germline gene, which may arise from a read error. The chain joins TRBV5-1 to TRBJ2-1, with TRBD1 identical over 11 bases. Germline loops: CDR1 SGHRS, CDR2 YFSETQ. The CDR3 is made up of 16 amino acids. CDR3 nucleotide sequence: TGCGCCAGCAGCTTGCCTCGGGGACAGGGGGTAAGTGAGCAGTCCTTC. Translating it yields CASSLPRGQGVSEQSF.

This clonotype was recorded once. V and J are TRBV5-6 and TRBJ2-7; a possible D gene is TRBD2 (5 bases). Trimming removed 4 bases at V and 5 bases at J, with 16 bases between. The CDR3 runs 14 residues. The germline V gene has CDR1 SGHDT and CDR2 YYEEEE. The CDR3 region has the DNA TGTGCCAGCAGCATGGGGAGAGGGTATCACGAGCAGTACTTC. Its translation is CASSMGRGYHEQYF.

This clonotype was recorded many times. V is TRBV16 and J is TRBJ2-7; TRBD1 agrees at 7 bases. Germline CDR1 and CDR2: KGHSY and FQNENV. The CDR3 is 16 residues long. Trimming at V came to 5 bases and at J to 4 bases, leaving 14 bases not matched to a gene. CDR3 DNA sequence: TGTGCCAGCAGCATGGCGGGCAGGGGGACCTTGTACGAGCAGTACTTC. Protein: CASSMAGRGTLYEQYF.

The rearrangement joins TRBV6-5 to TRBJ2-3, with unresolved D. Germline-derived CDR1 and CDR2 are MNHEY and SVGAGI. There are 12 residues in the CDR3. The ends were cut back, 6 bases at V and 11 bases at J, with 15 bases in the middle. CDR3 residues: CASREYYNEQYF. CDR3 nucleotide sequence: TGTGCCAGCAGGGAGTATTACAATGAGCAGTATTTT.

This clonotype was observed at least ten times. V and J are TRBV6-6 and TRBJ2-7; 8 nucleotides line up with TRBD2. Looked up from germline, CDR1 is MNHNY and CDR2 is SVGAGI (reference sequence). J was trimmed by 3 bases and V by 6 bases; bases with no gene match: 10. The CDR3 has 15 amino acids. CDR3 residues: CASSTGTSEVYEQYF. DNA of the CDR3: TGTGCCAGCAGCACCGGGACTAGTGAGGTCTACGAGCAGTACTTC.

This clonotype was detected many times. The rearrangement uses TRBV30 and TRBJ2-3, with D possibly matching TRBD2 (6 bases). Germline V gene data show CDR1 as GTSNPN and CDR2 as SVGIG (reference sequence). The CDR3 loop spans 14 amino acids. Trimming pared 8 bases from V and 0 bases from J, leaving 15 bases between. CDR3 residues: CAAPRLGSTDTQYF. CDR3 nucleotides: TGTGCCGCACCCCGACTAGGAAGCACAGATACGCAGTATTTT. The full variable domain, with the rest looked up from reference TRBV30 and TRBJ2-3, is SQTIHQWPATLVQPVGSPLSLECTVEGTSNPNLYWYRQAAGRGLQLLFYSVGIGQISSEVPQNLSASRPQDRQFILSSKKLLLSDSGFYLCAAPRLGSTDTQYFGPGTRLTVL.

This rearrangement joins TRBV2 to TRBJ1-4; D is ambiguous. The V gene lost 0 bases and the J gene lost 5 bases, with 7 bases spanning the gap. The CDR3 contains 14 residues. CDR1 is SNHLY and CDR2 is FYNNEI in the germline V gene. This CDR3 reads CASSEAAVNEKLFF. CDR3 in DNA: TGTGCCAGCAGTGAAGCGGCGGTCAATGAAAAACTGTTTTTT. Full variable domain (remainder filled in from reference TRBV2 and TRBJ1-4): EPEVTQTPSHQVTQMGQEVILRCVPISNHLYFYWYRQILGQKVEFLVSFYNNEISEKSEIFDDQFSVERPDGSNFTLKIRSTKLEDSAMYFCASSEAAVNEKLFFGSGTQLSVL.

Comments on this clonotype: A much larger clone differs by one base, so this may be a read error. The CDR3 spells CASSQAGVRAVDTQYF. As DNA, the CDR3 is TGTGCCAGCAGCCAAGCGGGGGTCAGGGCGGTAGATACGCAGTATTTT. V and J are TRBV3-1 and TRBJ2-3; weak D call: TRBD2 (6 bases). CDR3 length: 16 residues. V gave up 1 base and J gave up 5 bases, with 16 bases separating them. The V gene's germline CDR1 is LGHDT and CDR2 YNNKEL (reference sequence).

At least ten counts were recorded for this clonotype. The chain has TRBV7-9 and TRBJ2-5; a possible D gene is TRBD1 (6 bases). Germline V gives CDR1 SEHNR, CDR2 FQNEAQ (reference sequence). The CDR3 runs 16 residues. The V end lost 4 bases, the J end lost 5 bases, and 20 bases lay between the germline ends. CDR3 in DNA: TGTGCCAGCAGCTCCACGACGGTTGTCAGGGGTGAGACCCAGTACTTC. It specifies CASSSTTVVRGETQYF.

This clonotype appeared many times. A clone one base away is much larger, so this may be a read error. The rearrangement uses TRBV20-1 and TRBJ2-7; D gene ambiguous. The CDR3 spans 14 residues. CDR1 DFQATT and CDR2 SNEGSKA come from the germline V gene (reference sequence). V shed 6 bases and J shed 6 bases, with 21 bases lying between them. CDR3 in DNA: TGCAGTGCCAATGAGCTGACTGTCCGCTCCGAGCAGTACTTC. It translates to CSANELTVRSEQYF.

The V gene is TRBV9, the J gene TRBJ1-6, with 7 bases matching TRBD1. The V and J ends lost 4 bases and 6 bases, in that order; junction bases with no gene match: 13. This CDR3 comprises 17 residues. From germline, CDR1 is SGDLS and CDR2 YYNGEE. The CDR3 DNA follows: TGTGCCAGCAGCCTTCGACTAGCGGGACAGTCTAATTCACCCCTCCACTTT. Translating it yields CASSLRLAGQSNSPLHF.

There are many counts of this clonotype. This chain joins TRBV20-1 and TRBJ2-1, with 11 bases lining up with TRBD2. V dropped 8 bases and J dropped 3; count of bases not matched to a gene: 9. Germline V gives CDR1 DFQATT, CDR2 SNEGSKA (reference sequence). This CDR3 has 15 residues. CDR3 loop: CSFIPGTSGYNEQFF. CDR3 in DNA: TGCAGTTTTATTCCCGGGACTAGCGGCTACAATGAGCAGTTCTTC.

This clonotype has a count of ten or more. The genes are TRBV9 and TRBJ1-5, with a possible D match to TRBD1 (5 bases). Trimming shortened V by 2 bases and J by 8 bases, and 14 bases separated the two germline ends. CDR3 length: 14 amino acids. Germline-derived CDR1 and CDR2 are SGDLS and YYNGEE. CDR3 sequence: CASSVYGGREPQHF. DNA of the CDR3: TGTGCCAGCAGCGTCTACGGGGGGAGAGAGCCCCAGCATTTT. The complete variable domain, with remaining parts taken from reference TRBV9 and TRBJ1-5, reads DSGVTQTPKHLITATGQRVTLRCSPRSGDLSVYWYQQSLDQGLQFLIQYYNGEERAKGNILERFSAQQFPDLHSELNLSSLELGDSALYFCASSVYGGREPQHFGDGTRLSIL.

This clonotype came up many times. The rearrangement uses TRBV6-2 or TRBV6-3 and TRBJ2-1, with D possibly being TRBD1 or TRBD2 (6 bases each). Trimming took 2 bases from V and 0 from J, leaving 8 bases between them. The CDR3 runs to 15 residues. Germline V gene sequence: CDR1 MNHEY, CDR2 SVGEGT. CDR3 DNA sequence: TGTGCCAGCAGTTACAGGGGGGACTCCTACAATGAGCAGTTCTTC. Its protein product is CASSYRGDSYNEQFF.

The chain carries TRBV7-2 and TRBJ1-2, with a tentative D call TRBD1 (5 bases). Between the trimmed V and J ends, which lost 2 bases and 1 base, there was a span of 8 bases. The CDR3 totals 14 residues. The germline V gene encodes CDR1 SGHTA and CDR2 FQGNSA. The CDR3: CASSLNRINYGYTF. The CDR3 coding sequence is TGTGCCAGCAGCTTAAACAGGATTAACTATGGCTACACCTTC.

A note on this clonotype: The junction differs from germline at one of its ends, possibly a read error. The chain combines TRBV5-1 with TRBJ2-5; 8 bases line up with TRBD2. The CDR3 has 15 amino acids. Germline V CDR1 and CDR2: SGHRS, YFSETQ. The CDR3 here is CASSFGGGRQETQHF. In DNA form, the CDR3 reads TGCGCCAGCAGCTTCGGGGGGGGCAGGCAAGAGACCCAGCACTTC.

The gene calls are TRBV5-1 and TRBJ2-6; D call uncertain. CDR3 length: 16 residues. With 4 bases removed from V and 0 bases from J, the gap between germline ends came to 11 bases. From germline, CDR1 is SGHRS and CDR2 YFSETQ. The CDR3 DNA reads TGCGCCAGCAGCCCTGCGGAAAGCTCTGGGGCCAACGTCCTGACTTTC. As protein: CASSPAESSGANVLTF. The whole variable domain, filled in from reference TRBV5-1 and TRBJ2-6, reads KAGVTQTPRYLIKTRGQQVTLSCSPISGHRSVSWYQQTPGQGLQFLFEYFSETQRNKGNFPGRFSGRQFSNSRSEMNVSTLELGDSALYLCASSPAESSGANVLTFGAGSRLTVL.

The J gene is TRBJ2-4, the V gene TRBV2; D assignment may be TRBD1 or TRBD2 (6 bases each). V lost 0 bases and J lost 14, with 14 bases in between. Germline CDR1 and CDR2: SNHLY and FYNNEI. The CDR3 runs 13 residues. The CDR3 sequence is CASSEAGTGDKYF. CDR3 coding DNA: TGTGCCAGCAGTGAAGCGGGCACGGGGGACAAGTACTTC. Based on the CDR3 plus reference TRBV2 and TRBJ2-4, the full variable domain is EPEVTQTPSHQVTQMGQEVILRCVPISNHLYFYWYRQILGQKVEFLVSFYNNEISEKSEIFDDQFSVERPDGSNFTLKIRSTKLEDSAMYFCASSEAGTGDKYFGAGTRLSVL.

This clonotype was seen repeatedly, ten times or more. The chain carries TRBV5-1 and TRBJ2-5; D is unresolved. CDR1 is SGHRS, CDR2 YFSETQ, per germline. Trimming shortened V by 0 bases and J by 1 base, and 7 bases separated the two germline ends. This CDR3 is built from 14 residues. The CDR3 protein is CASSLEPAQETQYF. Written as DNA, the CDR3 is TGCGCCAGCAGCTTGGAACCAGCCCAAGAGACCCAGTACTTC. Variable domain in full (rest from reference TRBV5-1 and TRBJ2-5): KAGVTQTPRYLIKTRGQQVTLSCSPISGHRSVSWYQQTPGQGLQFLFEYFSETQRNKGNFPGRFSGRQFSNSRSEMNVSTLELGDSALYLCASSLEPAQETQYFGPGTRLLVL.

This clonotype was counted many times. The V gene is TRBV12-3 or TRBV12-4, the J gene TRBJ1-2; D call uncertain. The CDR3 is 13 amino acids. The V end lost 6 bases, the J end lost 5 bases, and 13 bases lay between the germline ends. DNA of the CDR3: TGTGCCAGCAGCCCCTCCTCCGCTTATGGCTACACCTTC. This translates into CASSPSSAYGYTF.

The chain carries TRBV11-2 and TRBJ1-5; 12 positions agree with TRBD1. Germline V gene sequence: CDR1 SGHAT, CDR2 FQNNGV. The V and J ends lost 5 bases and 5 bases, in that order; junction bases with no gene match: 10. The CDR3 runs to 17 residues. The CDR3 DNA reads as TGTGCCAGCAGCCATCCGGGACAGGGGGCTCGGGATCAGCCCCAGCATTTT. This codes for CASSHPGQGARDQPQHF.

The CDR3 is CSARGDVDTEAFF. In nucleotides, the CDR3 is TGCAGTGCTAGAGGAGACGTGGACACTGAAGCTTTCTTT. The chain employs TRBV20-1 and TRBJ1-1; D not resolved. Germline V gene data show CDR1 as DFQATT and CDR2 as SNEGSKA (reference sequence). The CDR3 covers 13 residues. Trimming removed 1 base from V and 3 bases from J, with 9 bases in between.

This clonotype was counted many times. The chain carries TRBV5-1 and TRBJ2-7; tentative D call: TRBD2 (6 bases). The germline V and J ends were trimmed by 1 base and 3 bases, with 20 bases remaining between them. Germline V lookup: CDR1 SGHRS, CDR2 YFSETQ. CDR3 size: 17 residues. The CDR3 DNA sequence: TGCGCCAGCAGCTTGATATTGTCGGGAGAGCAACTCTACGAGCAGTACTTC. Translated: CASSLILSGEQLYEQYF.